A selection of T cell receptor beta chains follows, all from one sample in a study of OX40 agonist ivuxolimab in advanced cancers. Assay used: immunoSEQ multiplex PCR; TCRdb lists only in-frame clones, some missing. There are about 38,000 clones in the sample; 65% to 80% occur only once, and approximately 9.8% lies in the top ten. The sample was CD4+ or CD8+ T cells sorted from blood, taken in a trial of the OX40 agonist ivuxolimab. These receptors were taken from an adult with an advanced solid tumor such as melanoma, head and neck, liver or kidney cancer. Both conserved end residues are part of each CDR3. Each record gives: V gene, CDR3 protein.

V gene: TRBV7-2
CDR3 protein: CASSLTPQETQYF

V gene: TRBV7-2
CDR3 protein: CASSPRLAGKNEQFF

V gene: TRBV7-3
CDR3 protein: CASSPYLNPDTQYF

V gene: TRBV6-5
CDR3 protein: CASSSGRQVVKTQYF

V gene: TRBV7-6
CDR3 protein: CASSLGHGNTGELFF

V gene: TRBV7-3
CDR3 protein: CASSSQEEIGELFF

V gene: TRBV7-9
CDR3 protein: CASSLGAEGTQYF

V gene: TRBV2
CDR3 protein: CASTGAPRNQPQHF

V gene: TRBV28
CDR3 protein: CASSFRGGLETQYF

V gene: TRBV6-1
CDR3 protein: CASSETLNSGTKNIQYF

V gene: TRBV9
CDR3 protein: CASSNGQGTGELFF

V gene: TRBV7-8
CDR3 protein: CASSSGQPYTEAFF

V gene: TRBV7-9
CDR3 protein: CASSRATGELFF

V gene: TRBV29-1
CDR3 protein: CSATLGKGAGTGELFF

V gene: TRBV4-2
CDR3 protein: CASSPEGTGGYEQYF

V gene: TRBV7-3
CDR3 protein: CASSFSPGTRYEQYF

V gene: TRBV10-3
CDR3 protein: CAISESIGGYEQYF

V gene: TRBV19
CDR3 protein: CASSPLSVAGTTDTQYF

V gene: TRBV18
CDR3 protein: CASSPVPGEAEAFF

V gene: TRBV4-1
CDR3 protein: CASSRRMGGEGIEQFF

V gene: TRBV19
CDR3 protein: CASSSPRDRGWNTEAFF

V gene: TRBV2
CDR3 protein: CASTASGTDTQYF

V gene: TRBV5-4
CDR3 protein: CASSTADTQYF

V gene: TRBV5-1
CDR3 protein: CASSVGTSGRNGNEQFF

V gene: TRBV5-4
CDR3 protein: CASSLGPGSGNTIYF

V gene: TRBV5-1
CDR3 protein: CASSLTPASDTQYF

V gene: TRBV29-1
CDR3 protein: CSAGGWNTEAFF

V gene: TRBV10-3
CDR3 protein: CAISAWGAEAFF

V gene: TRBV29-1
CDR3 protein: CSVEQGWVNTEAFF